The 5 T cell receptor beta chains below come from one sample, sequenced in a study of patients and donors after allogeneic stem cell transplantation (dated by TCRdb to the early 2020s). The library was made by RT-PCR. The data were produced on a NextSeq 550. TCRdb trimmed public reads at Q25 via fastp, called clones via MiXCR and kept in-frame beta chains. Each CDR3 protein gets just one entry, which takes the most common genes and DNA from the rows behind it. Counted in this sample were 150,000 to 200,000 distinct CDR3 sequences; 30% of them appeared once. The top ten constitute under 3.5% of the sample. Material for sequencing was blood, either unsorted or a sorted T cell fraction (not recorded which). Receptor source: a human donor who was either an allogeneic HSCT recipient or a stem cell or donor lymphocyte infusion donor (not recorded which). It is not recorded whose cells these are; they may come from a transplant donor.

This clonotype was observed once. The chain combines TRBV20-1 with TRBJ2-7; D is unclear. The CDR3 is 13 amino acids. The V gene's germline CDR1 is DFQATT and CDR2 SNEGSKA (reference sequence). V gave up 6 bases and J gave up 0 bases, with 12 bases separating them. The CDR3 spells CSAPVLISYEQYF. CDR3 nucleotides: TGCAGTGCCCCTGTGTTGATCTCCTACGAGCAGTACTTC.

The J gene is TRBJ2-1, the V gene TRBV12-5, with D maybe TRBD2 (5 bases). From germline, CDR1 is LGHNT and CDR2 FRNRAP. The V end was cut by 3 bases, the J end by 0 bases, with 9 bases between. This CDR3 is 15 amino acids long. The CDR3 region has the DNA TGTGCTAGTGGTTTTGGACTGAGCTCCTACAATGAGCAGTTCTTC. Its protein product is CASGFGLSSYNEQFF.

This chain joins TRBV29-1 and TRBJ2-7; 9 positions match TRBD2. CDR1 and CDR2 from the germline V gene are SQVTM and ANQGSEA. The CDR3 has 14 residues. J gave up 2 bases and V 5 bases, and 7 bases lay outside the gene matches. CDR3 region: CSVWASGKTYEQYF. CDR3 DNA sequence: TGCAGCGTTTGGGCTAGCGGGAAAACCTACGAGCAGTACTTC.

The V gene is TRBV6-5, the J gene TRBJ2-2, with TRBD1 identical over 9 bases. V lost 0 bases and J lost 6; bases outside the gene matches: 5. Per the germline V gene, CDR1 is MNHEY and CDR2 is SVGAGI. The CDR3 totals 16 residues. This CDR3 reads CASSYSLGQGPGELFF. Here the CDR3 DNA reads TGTGCCAGCAGTTACTCGCTGGGACAGGGACCCGGGGAGCTGTTTTTT.

This clonotype has more than one count but fewer than ten. The J gene is TRBJ2-1, the V gene TRBV4-3, with TRBD1 as a possible D gene (6 bases). The CDR3 is 16 residues long. V dropped 0 bases and J dropped 6 bases, with 15 bases sitting between them. CDR1 and CDR2 (germline): LGHNA, YSLEER. CDR3 in DNA: TGCGCCAGCAGCCAAGAACACCAGGGGTTTGCCAATGAGCAGTTCTTC. This encodes CASSQEHQGFANEQFF.